One and the same sample provided the 10 T cell receptor beta chains below, sequenced in a study of cytomegalovirus exposure and HLA in healthy donors. PCR involved 60 Vbeta and 13 Jbeta primers. Sequencing used immunoSEQ multiplex PCR; TCRdb keeps in-frame clones, though not all of them. The repertoire holds some 160,000 clones, with roughly 80% as singletons. Sequencing was performed on PBMCs. The source is a woman between 50 and 59 years old in good health and CMV-seronegative.

The CDR3 DNA reads TGCAGCGTTGAAGGGGGGGAAAGCACAGATACGCAGTATTTT. Its protein product is CSVEGGESTDTQYF. The chain recombines TRBV29-1 with TRBJ2-3; tentative D call: TRBD2 (6 bases). This CDR3 region has 14 residues. The ends were cut back, 1 base at V and 0 bases at J, with 8 bases in the middle. Germline V gene data show CDR1 as SQVTM and CDR2 as ANQGSEA.

The chain carries TRBV4-3 and TRBJ1-6; a possible D gene is TRBD1 (6 bases). With 0 bases removed from V and 0 bases from J, the gap between germline ends came to 6 bases. The CDR3 extends over 16 amino acids. In germline, CDR1 is LGHNA, CDR2 YSLEER. The DNA for the CDR3 is TGCGCCAGCAGCCAAGAAGGGGGCTCCTATAATTCACCCCTCCACTTT. This gives the protein CASSQEGGSYNSPLHF.

The chain carries TRBV7-9 and TRBJ2-3; TRBD1 might be the D (5 bases). The V end lost 2 bases, the J end lost 9 bases, and 18 bases lay between the germline ends. The germline V gene has CDR1 SEHNR and CDR2 FQNEAQ (reference sequence). The CDR3 loop spans 15 amino acids. The CDR3 nucleotides are TGTGCCAGCAGCTTAAGTAGTGGGGCAAGCTCGACGCAGTATTTT. This translates into CASSLSSGASSTQYF.

The rearrangement uses TRBV30 and TRBJ2-3, with 15 positions matching TRBD2. Germline V gene data show CDR1 as GTSNPN and CDR2 as SVGIG (reference sequence). The V gene end was trimmed by 8 bases and the J gene end by 2 bases; junction bases not matched to a gene: 11. The CDR3 sequence is 17 residues long. The DNA of the CDR3 is TGTGCCATCGGGGTGAGGACTAGCGGGAGGGCCACAGATACGCAGTATTTT. Its protein is CAIGVRTSGRATDTQYF.

This sequence joins TRBV18 and TRBJ1-5; the D gene is possibly TRBD1 (6 bases). Germline V CDR1 and CDR2: KGHSH, LQKENI. The CDR3 has 12 residues. V was trimmed by 0 bases and J by 9 bases, leaving 6 bases between them. The CDR3 DNA reads as TGTGCCAGCTCACCACCGACAGGGCCCCAGCATTTT. It specifies CASSPPTGPQHF.

The rearrangement uses TRBV7-2 and TRBJ2-5; no clear D. The CDR3 covers 13 residues. Germline-derived CDR1 and CDR2 are SGHTA and FQGNSA. Trimming cost V 4 bases and J 5 bases, with 11 bases left between them. CDR3 nucleotides: TGTGCCAGCAGCTACGAATTGCGGGAGACCCAGTACTTC. Its protein is CASSYELRETQYF.

J is TRBJ2-3 and V is TRBV5-1, with 10 bases lining up with TRBD2. There are 15 residues in the CDR3. V trimming: 4 bases; J trimming: 1 base; junction bases outside the gene matches: 3. Germline lookup yields CDR1 SGHRS and CDR2 YFSETQ. The CDR3 nucleotides are TGCGCCAGCAGCCCCGGGACTAGCGGCACAGATACGCAGTATTTT. It encodes CASSPGTSGTDTQYF.

The V and J genes are TRBV30 and TRBJ2-2; unclear D gene. The CDR3 totals 14 residues. The V end lost 3 bases, the J end lost 0 bases, and 8 bases lay between the germline ends. Germline V CDR1 and CDR2: GTSNPN, SVGIG (reference sequence). CDR3 in amino acids: CAWRQNANTGELFF. CDR3 in DNA: TGTGCCTGGAGACAGAACGCGAACACCGGGGAGCTGTTTTTT.

The gene calls are TRBV7-2 and TRBJ1-1; perhaps TRBD1 as D (5 bases). CDR1 is SGHTA, CDR2 FQGNSA, per germline. This CDR3 contains 14 residues. The V end lost 3 bases, the J end lost 7 bases, and 15 bases lay between the germline ends. CDR3 DNA sequence: TGTGCCAGCAGCTTTTTCTTGGGGGGGGGTGAAGCTTTCTTT. Translation gives CASSFFLGGGEAFF. The complete variable domain, with remaining parts taken from reference TRBV7-2 and TRBJ1-1, reads GAGVSQSPSNKVTEKGKDVELRCDPISGHTALYWYRQSLGQGLEFLIYFQGNSAPDKSGLPSDRFSAERTGGSVSTLTIQRTQQEDSAVYLCASSFFLGGGEAFFGQGTRLTVV.

The gene calls are TRBV5-6 and TRBJ2-3; 8 positions match TRBD2. This CDR3 has 15 residues. CDR1 and CDR2 from the germline V gene are SGHDT and YYEEEE. V lost 6 bases to trimming and J lost 4 bases; unmatched junction nucleotides: 10. Here the CDR3 DNA reads TGTGCCAGCACCAACTCGGGCGGGGGGCCAGATACGCAGTATTTT. Translated: CASTNSGGGPDTQYF. Full variable domain (remainder filled in from reference TRBV5-6 and TRBJ2-3): DAGVTQSPTHLIKTRGQQVTLRCSPKSGHDTVSWYQQALGQGPQFIFQYYEEEERQRGNFPDRFSGHQFPNYSSELNVNALLLGDSALYLCASTNSGGGPDTQYFGPGTRLTVL.